This is a list of T cell receptor beta chains from one sample in a study of beta chain features in type 1 diabetes. Here immunoSEQ multiplex PCR was the method, and the copy in TCRdb shows in-frame clones only, minus some. The table includes hundreds of thousands of clones, 14% to 15% detected once. Sequencing was carried out using naive CD4+ T cells from blood. Source of these receptors: a young man with type 1 diabetes. Both conserved end residues are part of each CDR3. Each record gives: D gene, J gene, clone size, V gene, CDR3 protein, CDR3 DNA. The D gene is left open where the match is weak. Expanded clones are given a class, and other clones once, few, many or no size at all.

>NA|TRBJ1-2|few|TRBV19
CASRGLTVGYTF
TGTGCCAGTAGGGGACTCACGGTTGGCTACACCTTC
>NA|TRBJ2-3|NA|TRBV5-4
CASSSGGASTDTQYF
TGTGCCAGCAGCTCGGGCGGGGCTAGCACAGATACGCAGTATTTT
>NA|TRBJ2-5|few|TRBV30
CAWSYYVNTQYF
TGTGCCTGGAGTTACTACGTAAATACCCAGTACTTC
>NA|TRBJ1-1|few|TRBV19
CASSPHREGGSWNTEAFF
TGTGCCAGTAGTCCTCACCGGGAGGGGGGTTCTTGGAACACTGAAGCTTTCTTT
>NA|TRBJ2-7|NA|TRBV7-9
CASSQGFGDFSSYEQYF
TGTGCCAGCAGCCAAGGGTTCGGGGACTTCTCCTCCTACGAGCAGTACTTC
>TRBD1|TRBJ1-5|few|TRBV2
CASSSGGKPQHF
TGTGCCAGCAGTTCAGGGGGGAAGCCCCAGCATTTT
>TRBD1|TRBJ2-7|few|TRBV5-4
CASSPGAGQGNREQYF
TGTGCCAGCAGCCCAGGGGCCGGACAGGGTAACAGGGAGCAGTACTTC
>NA|TRBJ1-2|NA|TRBV5-4
CASSFRTQNLYGYTF
TGTGCCAGCAGCTTCAGGACACAAAATCTCTATGGCTACACCTTC
>TRBD2|TRBJ2-7|NA|TRBV28
CASRESLAGTYEQYF
TGTGCCAGCAGAGAATCGTTAGCGGGCACCTACGAGCAGTACTTC
>NA|TRBJ2-1|few|TRBV13
CASSFPFRRRSYNEQFF
TGTGCCAGCAGCTTTCCTTTCCGACGGCGGTCCTACAATGAGCAGTTCTTC